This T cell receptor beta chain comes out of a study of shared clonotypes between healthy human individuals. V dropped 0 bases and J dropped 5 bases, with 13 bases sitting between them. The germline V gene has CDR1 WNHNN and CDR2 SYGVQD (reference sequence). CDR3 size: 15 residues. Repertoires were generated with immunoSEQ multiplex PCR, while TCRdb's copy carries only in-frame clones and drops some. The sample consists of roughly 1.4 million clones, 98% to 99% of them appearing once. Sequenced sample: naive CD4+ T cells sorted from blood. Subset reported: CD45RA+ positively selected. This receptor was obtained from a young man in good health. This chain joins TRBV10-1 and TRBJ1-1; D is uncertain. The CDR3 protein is CASSESGPMGTEAFF. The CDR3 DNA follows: TGCGCCAGCAGTGAGTCCGGCCCAATGGGGACTGAAGCTTTCTTT.